These T cell receptor beta chains were read from a single sample in a study of post-analysis software for immune sequencing data. Via MiXCR, TCRdb re-called the PCR reads, giving one row per CDR3 protein. This sample carries a few hundred thousand distinct CDR3 sequences, about 40% of them seen once, and the ten largest clones take 4.5% to 5.5%. The sequencing sample was made of blood. Receptors originate from a girl under 18 with multiple sclerosis. Each CDR3 is given with its conserved first and last residue. The order of the fields is D gene, J gene, clone size, V gene, CDR3 DNA, CDR3 protein. The D gene is left open where the match is weak. Not all rows give a size; the values are once, few, many and, for expanded clones, a class.

D: -; J: TRBJ2-1; size: once; V: TRBV7-8; DNA: TGTGCCAGCAGCCCGGATCCGAATGAGCAGTTCTTC; CDR3: CASSPDPNEQFF
D: TRBD2; J: TRBJ2-1; size: many; V: TRBV6-5; DNA: TGTGCCAGCAGTTACTCGGCGGGAGACTACTACAATGAGCAGTTCTTC; CDR3: CASSYSAGDYYNEQFF
D: -; J: TRBJ1-4; size: -; V: TRBV10-3; DNA: TGTGCCGCACGGGCTTCAACTAATGAAAAACTGTTTTTT; CDR3: CAARASTNEKLFF
D: -; J: TRBJ2-2; size: many; V: TRBV29-1; DNA: TGCAGCGTTGAAGATCGTCCGGGGCGGAACACCGGGGAGCTGTTTTTT; CDR3: CSVEDRPGRNTGELFF
D: -; J: TRBJ2-1; size: many; V: TRBV11-2; DNA: TGTGCCAGCAGCCGAGAGGCGGAATACAATGAGCAGTTCTTC; CDR3: CASSREAEYNEQFF
D: TRBD2; J: TRBJ2-3; size: -; V: TRBV9; DNA: TGTGCCAGCAGCGTAGGGGTAGCGGGACGCGATACGCAGTATTTT; CDR3: CASSVGVAGRDTQYF
D: -; J: TRBJ1-1; size: few; V: TRBV14; DNA: TGTGCCAGCAGCCCAATCCGAGGCGGTGGCACTGAAGCTTTCTTT; CDR3: CASSPIRGGGTEAFF
D: TRBD1; J: TRBJ1-2; size: -; V: TRBV2; DNA: TGTGCCAGCGCGGGGGACAGGGGTTACTATGGCTACACCTTC; CDR3: CASAGDRGYYGYTF
D: -; J: TRBJ2-3; size: -; V: TRBV7-2; DNA: TGTGCCAGCAGCTTAGAAGGCTTCGGGACAGATACGCAGTATTTT; CDR3: CASSLEGFGTDTQYF
D: -; J: TRBJ2-1; size: -; V: TRBV9; DNA: TGTGCCAGCAGCGCGGGGGGACAGTACAATGAGCAGTTCTTC; CDR3: CASSAGGQYNEQFF
D: -; J: TRBJ1-4; size: few; V: TRBV3-1; DNA: TGTGCCAGCAGCCAAGGGACGGTTTTTGGACTGTTTTTT; CDR3: CASSQGTVFGLFF
D: -; J: TRBJ2-7; size: -; V: TRBV4-1; DNA: TGCGCCAGCAGCCCCTACAACAGGGGAAGGGGACTCGAGCAGTACTTC; CDR3: CASSPYNRGRGLEQYF
D: TRBD2; J: TRBJ2-2; size: -; V: TRBV3-1; DNA: TGTGCCAGCAGCCTGGGGACTAGCGGTGTAAACGGGGAGCTGTTTTTT; CDR3: CASSLGTSGVNGELFF
D: TRBD1; J: TRBJ2-1; size: many; V: TRBV5-1; DNA: TGCGCCAGCGGACGTGGGACAGGGATCGATGAGCAGTTCTTC; CDR3: CASGRGTGIDEQFF
D: -; J: TRBJ1-4; size: few; V: TRBV6-4; DNA: TGTGCCAGCAGTGACTCGGGAGAGGCTAATGAAAAACTGTTTTTT; CDR3: CASSDSGEANEKLFF
D: -; J: TRBJ1-2; size: -; V: TRBV5-1; DNA: TGCGCCAGCAGCTTGGGAGGAGACATGATCTATGGCTACACCTTC; CDR3: CASSLGGDMIYGYTF
D: -; J: TRBJ2-3; size: many; V: TRBV6-2/TRBV6-3; DNA: TGTGCCAGCAGCCGACCCGGGACGACGGATACGCAGTATTTT; CDR3: CASSRPGTTDTQYF
D: TRBD1; J: TRBJ2-1; size: -; V: TRBV29-1; DNA: TGCAGCGTTGAGGGACAGGGTCTCTCTTCCTACAATGAGCAGTTCTTC; CDR3: CSVEGQGLSSYNEQFF
D: TRBD1; J: TRBJ1-2; size: many; V: TRBV29-1; DNA: TGCAGCGTTCAGGGACAGGGCTACACCTTC; CDR3: CSVQGQGYTF
D: -; J: TRBJ2-2; size: few; V: TRBV15; DNA: TGTGCCACCAGCACCGCAAACACCGGGGAGCTGTTTTTT; CDR3: CATSTANTGELFF
D: TRBD2; J: TRBJ2-3; size: many; V: TRBV20-1; DNA: TGCAGTGCTAGCTTGACTAGCGGGGGGGCGGATACGCAGTATTTT; CDR3: CSASLTSGGADTQYF
D: -; J: TRBJ2-1; size: few; V: TRBV7-9; DNA: TGTGCCAGCAGCTTCCTCACCGGGACTGAGAATGAGCAGTTCTTC; CDR3: CASSFLTGTENEQFF
D: TRBD1; J: TRBJ2-4; size: -; V: TRBV4-1; DNA: TGCGCCAGCAGCCCCGGACAGGGTACGGTTCAAGCCAAAAACATTCAGTACTTC; CDR3: CASSPGQGTVQAKNIQYF